This T cell receptor beta chain was observed in a study of T-cell memory formation after mild COVID-19. About the study: Largely donor-specific TCR clusters were found.

TCRdb called the 5' RACE reads again in MiXCR, with one record for every CDR3 protein. The table records about 250,000 distinct CDR3 sequences, less than 20% of them present only once. Looked up from germline, CDR1 is SEHNR and CDR2 is FQNEAQ (reference sequence). V shed 0 bases and J shed 4 bases, with 10 bases lying between them. The CDR3 sequence is 14 residues long. This sequence joins TRBV7-9 and TRBJ2-7; possible D gene TRBD1, 5 bases. The source material was PBMCs or a T cell subset sorted from them (not recorded which). The clonotype originates from an adult woman who had mild COVID-19 (a few samples of this study predate the infection). Cell type and time point are not known. The CDR3, as DNA: TGTGCCAGCAGCTTAGCAGGGGCGCGGTACGAGCAGTACTTC. It yields the protein CASSLAGARYEQYF.